This T cell receptor (beta chain) was identified during a study of blood T cells in healthy people across ages. Unmatched junction bases numbered 4, after V lost 0 bases and J lost 9 bases. This CDR3 contains 15 residues. CDR1 and CDR2 (germline): ENHRY, SYGVKD. A second PCR, run for about 6 to 11 cycles, used a sample-barcoded 5' primer plus a J-beta primer mix. TCRdb reprocessed the 5' RACE reads via MiXCR and lists one record per CDR3 protein. The sample holds about 720,000 distinct CDR3 sequences, over 20% seen once. Input material: blood. The V and J genes are TRBV10-3 and TRBJ1-6; 8 bases are a match to TRBD1. The origin of this receptor is a man aged 65 to 85 in good health. The chain's CDR3 is CAISESGQASSPLHF. The CDR3 bases are TGTGCCATCAGTGAGTCGGGACAGGCTAGTTCACCCCTCCACTTT.